The TCR beta chain under discussion was sequenced for a study of OX40 agonist ivuxolimab in advanced cancers. Across the study: Dose-escalation patients suffered from hepatocellular carcinoma, melanoma, renal cell or head and neck cancer. The study's findings and limits: Antigen specificity remained undetermined for the expanded peripheral T cells. Doses of 0.1 to 3.0 mg/kg were accompanied by clonal expansion of CD4+ and CD8+ blood T cells by week 6. Near-lowest levels of clonal expansion characterized partial responders at 0.1-3.0 mg/kg.

Libraries were prepared by immunoSEQ multiplex PCR; TCRdb keeps only in-frame clonotypes and omits some of them. The data contain roughly 69,000 clones, roughly 81% of them seen just once; the ten biggest clones take up over 7.5%. The CDR3 contains 14 residues. The V and J ends lost 0 bases and 4 bases respectively, with 8 bases between them. Looked up from germline, CDR1 is SGDLS and CDR2 is YYNGEE. Details on this clone: Its antigen is not known.

The gene calls are TRBV9 and TRBJ1-5, with D possibly matching TRBD1 (5 bases). The origin of this receptor is an adult with an advanced solid tumor such as melanoma, head and neck, liver or kidney cancer. The sample here was CD4+ or CD8+ T cells sorted from blood, taken in a trial of the OX40 agonist ivuxolimab. This CDR3 reads CASSVGGTNQPQHF. CDR3 DNA: TGTGCCAGCAGCGTAGGGGGCACGAATCAGCCCCAGCATTTT.